This T cell receptor (beta chain) was recovered during a study of regulatory T cells in long-lasting Graves disease. Study background: Persistent Graves' disease denoted over 5 years of antithyroid drugs plus positive TSH receptor antibodies.

Time point here: persistent/refractory GD, antithyroid drugs over 5 years with positive TRAb. PBMC-derived RNA was used for the TCR library. CDR3 length equals 15 residues. The trim removed 0 bases at V and 4 bases at J, leaving 4 bases unmatched. Germline values: CDR1 SGHDT, CDR2 YYEEEE. To make TCR beta libraries, researchers used iRepertoire HTBI primers and Arm-PCR of CDR3 regions. TCRdb used MiXCR to reprocess the multiplex PCR reads, holding one entry per CDR3 protein. The data show 350,000 to 500,000 distinct CDR3 sequences, 21% seen once. The chain combines TRBV5-6 with TRBJ2-1; 7 bases align to TRBD1. The receptor comes from a female donor with Graves disease. Sequencing was performed on peripheral blood mononuclear cells (PBMCs), taken when the disease was refractory, from a patient treated with antithyroid drugs. CDR3: CASSLGWDSYNEQFF. The CDR3 DNA reads TGTGCCAGCAGCTTGGGGTGGGACAGTTACAATGAGCAGTTCTTC. Using reference TRBV5-6 and TRBJ2-1 for the parts outside the CDR3, the full variable domain is DAGVTQSPTHLIKTRGQQVTLRCSPKSGHDTVSWYQQALGQGPQFIFQYYEEEERQRGNFPDRFSGHQFPNYSSELNVNALLLGDSALYLCASSLGWDSYNEQFFGPGTRLTVL.